These 5 T cell receptor beta chains came from one sample sequenced in a study of T cells after somatic rescue of genetic block. The method was immunoSEQ multiplex PCR; TCRdb's version includes in-frame clones alone and lacks a portion of them. In the table there are 13,000 or so clones, roughly two thirds of which are singletons. Sequencing used peripheral blood mononuclear cells (PBMCs). These receptor sequences come from a boy younger than 18.

The rearrangement joins TRBV18 to TRBJ2-7; 12 bases map to TRBD1. Per the germline V gene, CDR1 is KGHSH and CDR2 is LQKENI. Unmatched junction bases numbered 11, after V lost 3 bases and J lost 2 bases. This CDR3 is 18 amino acids long. DNA of the CDR3: TGTGCCAGCTCACCGGGGACAGGGGGCAAGAAAAAGACCTACGAGCAGTACTTC. Its protein is CASSPGTGGKKKTYEQYF.

In this sample, this clone turned up once. V and J are TRBV9 and TRBJ2-3; tentatively, D is TRBD1 or TRBD2 (5 bases each). V lost 2 bases to trimming and J lost 5 bases, with 15 bases between them. The CDR3 runs 15 residues. Looked up from germline, CDR1 is SGDLS and CDR2 is YYNGEE. This chain's CDR3 is CASSVELEGEDTQYF. The DNA for the CDR3 is TGTGCCAGCAGCGTCGAACTAGAAGGGGAAGATACGCAGTATTTT.

This clone is judged medium-sized. In DNA, the CDR3 is TGTGCCAGCAGTTTTGGGTCACAGGGGCCCACCTACGAGCAGTACTTC. Translating gives CASSFGSQGPTYEQYF. V gene TRBV28 combines with J gene TRBJ2-7, with 7 bases aligning to TRBD1. The germline V gene encodes CDR1 MDHEN and CDR2 SYDVKM. There are 16 residues in the CDR3. V was pared by 3 bases and J by 2 bases, with 10 bases of the junction left unmatched.

The V call is TRBV30, the J call TRBJ1-6, with a possible D match to TRBD1 (5 bases). CDR3 length: 11 amino acids. The germline V gene encodes CDR1 GTSNPN and CDR2 SVGIG (reference sequence). The V and J ends lost 6 bases and 9 bases respectively, with 9 bases between them. The CDR3 DNA is TGTGCCTGTAGACAGTCTTCACCCCTCCACTTT. It is translated as CACRQSSPLHF.

The J gene is TRBJ1-1, the V gene TRBV19, with 7 bases aligning to TRBD1. The CDR3 runs 14 residues. J lost 1 base, V lost 5 bases, and 4 bases had no gene match. Germline loops: CDR1 LNHDA, CDR2 SQIVND (reference sequence). CDR3 sequence reads: CASSYRGPNTEAFF. As DNA, the CDR3 is TGTGCCAGTAGTTACAGGGGCCCGAACACTGAAGCTTTCTTT. The full variable domain, with the rest looked up from reference TRBV19 and TRBJ1-1, is DGGITQSPKYLFRKEGQNVTLSCEQNLNHDAMYWYRQDPGQGLRLIYYSQIVNDFQKGDIAEGYSVSREKKESFPLTVTSAQKNPTAFYLCASSYRGPNTEAFFGQGTRLTVV.